This TCR beta chain was profiled in a study of regulatory T cells in long-lasting Graves disease. This clonotype occurred a few times. The authors built TCR beta libraries using iRepertoire HTBI primers and Arm-PCR of CDR3 regions. TCRdb called the multiplex PCR reads again in MiXCR, with one record for every CDR3 protein. The sample records 250,000 to 300,000 distinct CDR3 sequences, about 18% being singletons. Time point given: newly diagnosed GD, antithyroid drugs for less than 3 months. PBMC-derived RNA was used for the TCR library. An endocrinology department located in Xi'an, China, was where the patients came from. The sample was also linked to a second study, of T cells in Graves' hyperthyroidism and ophthalmopathy. That report adds: With a duration under 2 months, the hyperthyroidism was newly diagnosed in patients aged 18 to 65. Uncontrolled infection, other autoimmune disease, pregnancy or lactation excluded patients. The study based diagnoses on clinical symptoms, serum thyroxine and TRAb, thyroid ultrasound and orbital computed tomography.

This clonotype was obtained from a woman in her 30s with Graves disease. The sample was peripheral blood mononuclear cells (PBMCs), taken at new diagnosis, from a patient treated with antithyroid drugs.

The CDR3 DNA reads as TGTGCCAGCAGACAGAACTACGAGCAGTACTTC. This gives the protein CASRQNYEQYF. This sequence joins TRBV14 and TRBJ2-7; D is uncertain. The CDR3 length is 11 residues. CDR1 is SGHDN, CDR2 FVKESK, per germline. The V end was cut by 6 bases, the J end by 3 bases, with 6 bases between.